This T cell receptor beta chain stems from a study of blood T cell repertoires in COVID-19. Looking at the study overall: COVID-19 samples, acute and convalescent, were from the United States, Italy and Spain. T cells, B-cell-depleted T cells, or PBMCs supplied cDNA or gDNA.

V was pared by 1 base and J by 5 bases, with 14 bases between. CDR3 length equals 15 residues. The germline CDR1 and CDR2 sequences are SGHDN and FVKESK. As handled by the study authors: By means of reference gene primer amplification, nucleated cell counts were estimated. Clones were sequenced by immunoSEQ multiplex PCR, and TCRdb holds only the in-frame ones, with some missing. That table is the source of V, J and clone size, and D and trimming were worked out from the DNA. Of some 80,000 clones listed, about four fifths were seen once; the top ten hold less than 5.5%. Sequencing input: peripheral blood. The sequence came from an elderly woman with active or convalescent COVID-19. The chain is built from TRBV14 and TRBJ1-2; possible D gene TRBD1, 5 bases. The DNA of the CDR3 is TGTGCCAGCAGCCAAGGGATAACGGGGGGATATGGCTACACCTTC. It yields the protein CASSQGITGGYGYTF.